The present entry profiles one TCR beta chain with its context. The antigen remains undetermined. The PCR made use of 60 Vbeta and 13 Jbeta primers. Repertoires were generated with immunoSEQ multiplex PCR, while TCRdb's copy carries only in-frame clones and drops some. Altogether about 140,000 clones are present, approximately 82% being singletons, with the ten largest covering more than 1.5%. The data derive from a study of cytomegalovirus exposure and HLA in healthy donors. Study observations and caveats: In vitro testing confirmed a few CMV-associated chains as specific for CMV antigens. Follow-up analysis later connected one missense variant in DCLRE1C with trimming of TCR beta V- and J-genes. A later analysis showed HLA-associated TCR beta chains outstripping equally common others in clonal expansion. At a 0.05 false discovery rate, a later analysis found 18,000 or so TCR beta sequences to be associated with HLA alleles.

J gave up 4 bases and V 5 bases, and 4 bases lay outside the gene matches. CDR3 length equals 13 residues. Looked up from germline, CDR1 is LNHDA and CDR2 is SQIVND (reference sequence). Sequencing was done on a sample of PBMCs. The receptor was isolated from a woman between 40 and 50 years old in good health and CMV-seronegative. This rearrangement joins TRBV19 to TRBJ1-1, with 7 bases fitting TRBD1. CDR3 sequence (DNA): TGTGCCAGTAGTCCCGGGACAGTCACTGAAGCTTTCTTT. It specifies CASSPGTVTEAFF.